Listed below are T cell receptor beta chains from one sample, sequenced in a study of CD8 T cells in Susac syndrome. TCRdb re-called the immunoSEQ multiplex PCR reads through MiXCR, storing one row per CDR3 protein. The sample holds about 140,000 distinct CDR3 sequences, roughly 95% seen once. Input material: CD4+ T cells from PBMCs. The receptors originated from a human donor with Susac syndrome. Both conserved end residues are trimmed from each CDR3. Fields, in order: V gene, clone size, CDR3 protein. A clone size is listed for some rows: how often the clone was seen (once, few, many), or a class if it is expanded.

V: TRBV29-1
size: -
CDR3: SVSPGGSPFEQY

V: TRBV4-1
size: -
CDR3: ASSHDTEAF

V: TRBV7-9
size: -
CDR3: ASRLGLAVSQETQY

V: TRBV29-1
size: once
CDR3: SAKTSSYEQY

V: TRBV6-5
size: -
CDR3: ASSYSLRAPHYEQY

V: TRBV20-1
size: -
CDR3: SARTGLVEHEQF

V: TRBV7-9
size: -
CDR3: ASSSNGLYQETQY

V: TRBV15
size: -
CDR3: ATSLGLGRGYEQY

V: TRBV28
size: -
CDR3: ASRPGPNQPQH

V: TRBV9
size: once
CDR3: ASSGPGAGQETQY

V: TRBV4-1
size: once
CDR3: ASSQAGSIYEQY

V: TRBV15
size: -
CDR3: ATSRELAGVSNEQF

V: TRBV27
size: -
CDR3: ASSLESGSLYEQF

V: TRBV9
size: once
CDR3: ASSVGARAGYEQY

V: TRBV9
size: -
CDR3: ASSVGGQSYGYT

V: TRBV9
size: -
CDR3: ASSVAGGVGTNVLT

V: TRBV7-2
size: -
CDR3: ASSTQGYETQY

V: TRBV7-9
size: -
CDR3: ASSLAWEAGELF

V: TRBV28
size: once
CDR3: ASSFRDRGYEQY

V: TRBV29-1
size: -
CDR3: SVLSRGYEQY

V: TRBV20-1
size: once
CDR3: SASSRARTYEQY

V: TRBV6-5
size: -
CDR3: ASSQTQETQY

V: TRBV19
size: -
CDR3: ASSPRTLSNTEAF

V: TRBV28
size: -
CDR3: ASSRADRGGQETQY

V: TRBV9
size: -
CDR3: ASSAPGRDWPQH

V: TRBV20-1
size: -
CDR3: SALYNEQF

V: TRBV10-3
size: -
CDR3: AIGNSGRISGANVLT

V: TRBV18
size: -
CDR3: ASSPRLAGGPIEQTQY

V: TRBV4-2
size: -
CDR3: ASSQATPGTETQY

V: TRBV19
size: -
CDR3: ASSGERGHLEALH

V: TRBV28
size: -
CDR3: ASSLVPKSTDTQY

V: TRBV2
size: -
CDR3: ASIAASGGQDYEQY

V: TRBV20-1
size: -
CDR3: SAPARGIQY

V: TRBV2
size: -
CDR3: ASKGDRSNTEAF

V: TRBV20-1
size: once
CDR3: SAHRGSNQPQH

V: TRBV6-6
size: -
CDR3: ASRNRDWETQY

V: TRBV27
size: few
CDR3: ASSLGTGDYGYT

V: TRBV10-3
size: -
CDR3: AISGGTGGETQY